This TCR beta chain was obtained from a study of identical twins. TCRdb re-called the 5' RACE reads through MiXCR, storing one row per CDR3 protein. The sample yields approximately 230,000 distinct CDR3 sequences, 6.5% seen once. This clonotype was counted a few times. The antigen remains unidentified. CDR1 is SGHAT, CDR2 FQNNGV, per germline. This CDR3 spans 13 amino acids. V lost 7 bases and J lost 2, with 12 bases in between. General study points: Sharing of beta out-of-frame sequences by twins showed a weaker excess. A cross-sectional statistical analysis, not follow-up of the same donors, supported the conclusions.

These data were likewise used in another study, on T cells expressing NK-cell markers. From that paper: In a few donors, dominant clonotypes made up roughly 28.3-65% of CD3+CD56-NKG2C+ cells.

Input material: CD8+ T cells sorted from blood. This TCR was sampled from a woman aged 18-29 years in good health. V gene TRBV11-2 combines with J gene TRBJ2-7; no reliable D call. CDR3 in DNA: TGTGCCAGCACGTTAGATGGGGCCTACGAGCAGTACTTC. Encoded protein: CASTLDGAYEQYF.